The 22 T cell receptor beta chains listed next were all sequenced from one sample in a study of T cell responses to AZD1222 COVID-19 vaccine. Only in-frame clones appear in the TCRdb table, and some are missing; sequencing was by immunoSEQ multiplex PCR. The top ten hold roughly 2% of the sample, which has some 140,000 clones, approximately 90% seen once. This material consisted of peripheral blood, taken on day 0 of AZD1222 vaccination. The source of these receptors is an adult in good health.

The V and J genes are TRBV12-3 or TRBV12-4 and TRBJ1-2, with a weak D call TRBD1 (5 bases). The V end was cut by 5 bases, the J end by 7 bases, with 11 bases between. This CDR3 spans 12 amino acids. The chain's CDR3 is CASSQQGPGYTF. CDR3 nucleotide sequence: TGTGCCAGCAGTCAGCAGGGTCCTGGCTACACCTTC.

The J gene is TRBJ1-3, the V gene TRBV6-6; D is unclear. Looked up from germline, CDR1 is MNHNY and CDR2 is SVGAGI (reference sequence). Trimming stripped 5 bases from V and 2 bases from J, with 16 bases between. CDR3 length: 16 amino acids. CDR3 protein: CASSPYLDYAGNTIYF. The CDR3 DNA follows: TGTGCCAGCAGTCCCTACTTAGACTACGCTGGAAACACCATATATTTT.

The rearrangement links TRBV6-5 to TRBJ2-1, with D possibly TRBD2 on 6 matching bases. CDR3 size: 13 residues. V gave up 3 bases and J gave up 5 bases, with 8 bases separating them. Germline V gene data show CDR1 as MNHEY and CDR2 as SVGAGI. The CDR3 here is CASSYRGDNEQFF. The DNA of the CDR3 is TGTGCCAGCAGTTATCGCGGGGACAATGAGCAGTTCTTC.

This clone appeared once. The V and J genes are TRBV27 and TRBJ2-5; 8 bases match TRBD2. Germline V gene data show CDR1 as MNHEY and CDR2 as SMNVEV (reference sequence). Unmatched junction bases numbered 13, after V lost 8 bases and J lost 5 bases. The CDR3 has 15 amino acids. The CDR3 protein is CASARRAGGRETQYF. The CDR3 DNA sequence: TGTGCCAGCGCCAGGCGGGCGGGAGGAAGGGAGACCCAGTACTTC.

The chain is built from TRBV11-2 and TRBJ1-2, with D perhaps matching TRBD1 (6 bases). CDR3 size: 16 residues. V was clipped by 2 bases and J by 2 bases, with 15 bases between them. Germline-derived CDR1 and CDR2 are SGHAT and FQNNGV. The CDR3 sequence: CASSLNWGQSNYGYTF. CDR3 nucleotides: TGTGCCAGCAGCTTAAACTGGGGGCAATCGAACTATGGCTACACCTTC.

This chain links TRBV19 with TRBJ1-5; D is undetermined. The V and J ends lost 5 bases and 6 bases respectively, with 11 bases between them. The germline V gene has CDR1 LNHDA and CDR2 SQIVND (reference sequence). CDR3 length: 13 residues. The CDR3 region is CASSVGRGQPQHF. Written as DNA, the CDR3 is TGTGCCAGTAGTGTAGGTCGGGGTCAGCCCCAGCATTTT.

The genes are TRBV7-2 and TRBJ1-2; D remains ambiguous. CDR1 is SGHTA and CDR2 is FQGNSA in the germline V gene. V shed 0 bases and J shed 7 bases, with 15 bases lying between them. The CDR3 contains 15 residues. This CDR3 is CASSLAPGRRGGYTF. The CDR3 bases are TGTGCCAGCAGCTTAGCGCCGGGCAGGAGAGGTGGCTACACCTTC.

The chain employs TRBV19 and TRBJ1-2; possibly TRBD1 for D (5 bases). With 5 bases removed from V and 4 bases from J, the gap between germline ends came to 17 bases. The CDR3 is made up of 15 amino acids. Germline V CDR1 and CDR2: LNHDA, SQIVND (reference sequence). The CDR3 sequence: CASSSALDTSYGYTF. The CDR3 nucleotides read TGTGCCAGTAGTTCGGCGCTGGACACGTCCTATGGCTACACCTTC. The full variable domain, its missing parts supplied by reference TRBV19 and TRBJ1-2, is DGGITQSPKYLFRKEGQNVTLSCEQNLNHDAMYWYRQDPGQGLRLIYYSQIVNDFQKGDIAEGYSVSREKKESFPLTVTSAQKNPTAFYLCASSSALDTSYGYTFGSGTRLTVV.

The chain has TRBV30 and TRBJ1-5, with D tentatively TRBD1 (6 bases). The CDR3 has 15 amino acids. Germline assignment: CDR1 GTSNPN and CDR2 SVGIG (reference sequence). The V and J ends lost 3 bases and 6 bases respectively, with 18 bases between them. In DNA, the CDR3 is TGTGCCTGGAGCGTACACGGGGGGCCCCTTCAGCCCCAGCATTTT. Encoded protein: CAWSVHGGPLQPQHF.

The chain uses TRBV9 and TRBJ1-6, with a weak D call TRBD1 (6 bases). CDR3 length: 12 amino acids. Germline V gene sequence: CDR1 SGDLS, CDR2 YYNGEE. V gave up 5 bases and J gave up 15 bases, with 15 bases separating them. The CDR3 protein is CASSSPTGSLHF. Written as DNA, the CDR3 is TGTGCCAGCAGTTCCCCGACAGGCAGCCTCCACTTT.

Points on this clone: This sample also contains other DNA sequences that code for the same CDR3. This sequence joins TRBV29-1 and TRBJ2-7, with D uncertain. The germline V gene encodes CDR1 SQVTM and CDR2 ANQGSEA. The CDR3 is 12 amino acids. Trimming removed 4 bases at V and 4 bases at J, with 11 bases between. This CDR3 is CSVGAARYEQYF. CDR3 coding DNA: TGCAGCGTTGGGGCAGCTAGGTACGAGCAGTACTTC.

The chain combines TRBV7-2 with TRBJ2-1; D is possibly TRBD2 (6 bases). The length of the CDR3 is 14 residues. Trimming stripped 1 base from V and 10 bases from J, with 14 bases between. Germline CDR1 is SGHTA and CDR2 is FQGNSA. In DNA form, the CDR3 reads TGTGCCAGCAGCTTAGTCTCGGAGGGCTGGGAGCAGTTCTTC. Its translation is CASSLVSEGWEQFF.

CDR3 protein: CASSTGTGTHEQYF. CDR3 sequence (DNA): TGCGCCAGCAGCACGGGGACAGGGACCCACGAGCAGTACTTC. The V gene is TRBV5-1, the J gene TRBJ2-7, with 9 positions matching TRBD1. The CDR3 spans 14 residues. The germline V gene has CDR1 SGHRS and CDR2 YFSETQ. The junction had 7 bases not matched to a gene; V was cut back by 4 bases and J by 5 bases.

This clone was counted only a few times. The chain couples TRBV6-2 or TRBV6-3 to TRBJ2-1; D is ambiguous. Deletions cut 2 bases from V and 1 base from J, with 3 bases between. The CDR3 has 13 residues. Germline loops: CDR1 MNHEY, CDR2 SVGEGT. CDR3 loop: CASSYDSYNEQFF. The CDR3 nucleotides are TGTGCCAGCAGTTACGATTCCTACAATGAGCAGTTCTTC.

CDR3 DNA sequence: TGTGCCAGCAGCTTGGAGGGAAGCTACACCTTC. Translating gives CASSLEGSYTF. This chain links TRBV5-6 with TRBJ1-2; D ambiguous. This CDR3 has 11 amino acids. The V end lost 0 bases, the J end lost 9 bases, and 6 bases lay between the germline ends. Germline V lookup: CDR1 SGHDT, CDR2 YYEEEE.

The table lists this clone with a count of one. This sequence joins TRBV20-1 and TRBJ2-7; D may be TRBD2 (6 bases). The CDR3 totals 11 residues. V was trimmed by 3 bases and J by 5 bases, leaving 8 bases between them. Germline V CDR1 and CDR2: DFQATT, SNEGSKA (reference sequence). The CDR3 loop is CSASWGDEQYF. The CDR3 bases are TGCAGTGCTAGCTGGGGGGACGAGCAGTACTTC.

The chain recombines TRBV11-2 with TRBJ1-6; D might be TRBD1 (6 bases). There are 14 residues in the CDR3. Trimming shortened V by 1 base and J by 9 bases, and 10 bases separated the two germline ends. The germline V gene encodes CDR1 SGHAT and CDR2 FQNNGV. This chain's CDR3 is CASSLGRGGSPLHF. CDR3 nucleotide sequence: TGTGCCAGCAGCTTAGGCAGGGGAGGTTCACCCCTCCACTTT. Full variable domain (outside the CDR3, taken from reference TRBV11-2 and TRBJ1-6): EAGVAQSPRYKIIEKRQSVAFWCNPISGHATLYWYQQILGQGPKLLIQFQNNGVVDDSQLPKDRFSAERLKGVDSTLKIQPAKLEDSAVYLCASSLGRGGSPLHFGNGTRLTVT.

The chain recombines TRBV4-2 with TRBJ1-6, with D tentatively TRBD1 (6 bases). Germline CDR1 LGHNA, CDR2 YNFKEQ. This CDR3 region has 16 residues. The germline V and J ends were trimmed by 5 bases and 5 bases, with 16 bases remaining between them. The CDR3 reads CASSSTGIPNNSPLHF. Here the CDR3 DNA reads TGTGCCAGCAGCTCCACAGGGATCCCCAATAATTCACCCCTCCACTTT.

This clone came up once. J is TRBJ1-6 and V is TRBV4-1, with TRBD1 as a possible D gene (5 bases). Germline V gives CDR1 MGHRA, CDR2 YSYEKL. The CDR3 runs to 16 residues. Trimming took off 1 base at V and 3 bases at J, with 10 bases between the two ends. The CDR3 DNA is TGCGCCAGCAGCCAAGGTCAGGGATACTATAATTCACCCCTCCACTTT. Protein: CASSQGQGYYNSPLHF.

The CDR3 sequence is CASSAAARVGGAKLFF. Written as DNA, the CDR3 is TGTGCCAGCAGTGCAGCTGCCAGGGTTGGAGGGGCAAAACTGTTTTTT. The chain joins TRBV28 to TRBJ1-4; the D gene is possibly TRBD1 (5 bases). V was trimmed by 5 bases and J by 10 bases, leaving 23 bases between them. Per the germline V gene, CDR1 is MDHEN and CDR2 is SYDVKM. The CDR3 extends over 16 amino acids.

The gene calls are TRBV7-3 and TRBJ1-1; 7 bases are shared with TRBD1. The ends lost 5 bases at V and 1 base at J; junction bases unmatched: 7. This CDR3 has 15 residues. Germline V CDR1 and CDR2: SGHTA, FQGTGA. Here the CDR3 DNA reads TGTGCCAGCAGCCGGGACAGCCTCCCGAACACTGAAGCTTTCTTT. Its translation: CASSRDSLPNTEAFF. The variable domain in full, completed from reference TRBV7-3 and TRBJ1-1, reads GAGVSQTPSNKVTEKGKYVELRCDPISGHTALYWYRQSLGQGPEFLIYFQGTGAADDSGLPNDRFFAVRPEGSVSTLKIQRTERGDSAVYLCASSRDSLPNTEAFFGQGTRLTVV.

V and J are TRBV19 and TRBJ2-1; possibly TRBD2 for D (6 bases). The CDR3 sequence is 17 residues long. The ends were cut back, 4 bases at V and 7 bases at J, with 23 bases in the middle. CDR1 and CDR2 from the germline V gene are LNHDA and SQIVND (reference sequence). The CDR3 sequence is CASSTPLERVLSNEQFF. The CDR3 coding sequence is TGTGCCAGTAGTACCCCTTTAGAGCGGGTTCTTTCTAATGAGCAGTTCTTC.